A selection of T cell receptor beta chains follows, all from one sample in a study of CD8+ T cells in alopecia areata. The table came from immunoSEQ multiplex PCR; TCRdb's copy has only in-frame clones and leaves some out. The profile covers about 300,000 clones, with 58% appearing a single time and more than 1.5% taken by the ten largest. The sample in question was CD4+ T cells sorted from blood, obtained at week 24, from a patient treated with tofacitinib. These receptors all come from a human donor with alopecia areata. Each CDR3 is given with its conserved first and last residue. Not all rows give a size; the values are once, few, many and, for expanded clones, a class.

length,V,size,J,CDR3
14,TRBV10-3,few,TRBJ1-4,CAISGGGFNEKLFF
12,TRBV28,NA,TRBJ2-5,CATNRGRETQYF
14,TRBV7-2,NA,TRBJ1-2,CASSIGTGNYGYTF
12,TRBV11-2,few,TRBJ2-1,CASSSLAVEQFF
13,TRBV23-1,few,TRBJ2-1,CASSVGGRNEQFF
14,TRBV7-2,few,TRBJ1-2,CASSLVLQGDGYTF
14,TRBV28,NA,TRBJ2-1,CASMGLAGTNEQFF
16,TRBV6-6,NA,TRBJ2-7,CASSPGTAGRVSEQYF
12,TRBV5-6,few,TRBJ1-1,CASTGPGRKAFF
13,TRBV7-2,few,TRBJ2-5,CASSLAPEFTQYF
12,TRBV5-6,NA,TRBJ2-7,CASSLTRTGQYF
13,TRBV29-1,NA,TRBJ1-2,CSVDTGWERGYTF
15,TRBV6-6,few,TRBJ2-4,CASRQGAFAKNIQYF
13,TRBV4-3,few,TRBJ2-3,CASSPLGADTQYF
12,TRBV2,NA,TRBJ2-5,CASSVARETQYF
14,TRBV29-1,NA,TRBJ1-6,CSVVGQGGMPALHF
15,TRBV2,NA,TRBJ1-6,CASSDSDGRVSPLHF
15,TRBV30,NA,TRBJ1-2,CAWSAFSGWGDGYTF
14,TRBV7-9,NA,TRBJ1-1,CASTFTDANTEAFF
15,TRBV5-1,NA,TRBJ2-3,CASSSGLPFTDTQYF
14,TRBV18,NA,TRBJ1-1,CASSQYFGNTEAFF
14,TRBV7-9,NA,TRBJ1-6,CASSFEGGSSPLHF
14,TRBV5-1,NA,TRBJ1-2,CASSSAGGSYGYTF